A single sample is the source of the 11 T cell receptor beta chains below, sequenced in a study of T cells in Graves' hyperthyroidism and ophthalmopathy. Amplification of TCR beta CDR3 regions used RNA as the template. A first-round RT-PCR of the TCR CDR3 used the HTBI primer set. MiXCR, applied by TCRdb to the multiplex PCR reads, yields one record per CDR3 protein. Among some 500,000 distinct CDR3 sequences listed, about 16% were seen once. Sequencing was performed on blood. Every receptor here comes from a woman aged 30 to 39 with Graves' ophthalmopathy.

This clonotype was picked up many times. The chain joins TRBV12-3 or TRBV12-4 to TRBJ1-1; TRBD1 aligns across 8 bases. The V segment lost 3 bases and the J segment 4 bases; nucleotides outside the gene matches: 7. There are 15 residues in the CDR3. In DNA form, the CDR3 reads TGTGCCAGCAGTTTTAGTTCAGGGGGCCTCACTGAAGCTTTCTTT. Translation gives CASSFSSGGLTEAFF.

The chain recombines TRBV20-1 with TRBJ2-5; 11 bases align to TRBD1. After removal of 3 bases from V and 2 bases from J, the junction contained 5 bases not matched to a gene. Germline-derived CDR1 and CDR2 are DFQATT and SNEGSKA (reference sequence). This CDR3 comprises 15 residues. Here the CDR3 reads CSASGDRGTQETQYF. CDR3 bases: TGCAGTGCTAGCGGGGACAGGGGGACACAAGAGACCCAGTACTTC.

This clonotype was seen only a few times. The V gene is TRBV7-6, the J gene TRBJ2-5; TRBD1 agrees at 7 bases. CDR1 and CDR2 (germline): SGHVS, FNYEAQ. The CDR3 is made up of 15 amino acids. The V and J ends lost 5 bases and 4 bases, in that order; junction bases with no gene match: 10. The CDR3 DNA reads TGTGCCAGCAGCCCCTCGACAGGGTCGGGAGAGACCCAGTACTTC. It translates to CASSPSTGSGETQYF.

In this sample, this clonotype turned up a few times. The chain has TRBV7-2 and TRBJ2-2, with 8 bases lining up with TRBD1. The CDR3 has 12 residues. V trimming: 6 bases; J trimming: 7 bases; junction bases outside the gene matches: 1. Germline CDR1 SGHTA, CDR2 FQGNSA. CDR3 bases: TGTGCCAGCAGGGACAGGGTCGGGGAGCTGTTTTTT. It codes for CASRDRVGELFF.

This clonotype was seen only a few times. The V gene is TRBV6-2 or TRBV6-3, the J gene TRBJ2-7; D may be TRBD1 (6 bases). This CDR3 has 15 amino acids. Trimming took 2 bases from V and 0 from J, leaving 11 bases between them. CDR1 and CDR2 from the germline V gene are MNHEY and SVGEGT. The CDR3 DNA reads TGTGCCAGCAGTTACCCGCAGGGGAGCTCCTACGAGCAGTACTTC. It specifies CASSYPQGSSYEQYF.

This clonotype was observed many times. Relative to the germline gene, one junction end is altered; a read error may explain this. This chain uses TRBV7-2 with TRBJ2-1; the D call may be TRBD1 or TRBD2 (5 bases each). This CDR3 is 17 amino acids long. Germline assignment: CDR1 SGHTA and CDR2 FQGNSA. The CDR3 nucleotides are TGTGCCATCAGCTTAGTACCCGTGCCGGGACGTAACAATGAGCAGTTCTTC. Amino acid sequence: CAISLVPVPGRNNEQFF. The variable domain in full, with the rest retrieved from reference TRBV7-2 and TRBJ2-1, is GAGVSQSPSNKVTEKGKDVELRCDPISGHTALYWYRQSLGQGLEFLIYFQGNSAPDKSGLPSDRFSAERTGGSVSTLTIQRTQQEDSAVYLCAISLVPVPGRNNEQFFGPGTRLTVL.

The rearrangement joins TRBV5-1 to TRBJ2-7; D ambiguous. CDR3 length equals 13 residues. Germline V lookup: CDR1 SGHRS, CDR2 YFSETQ. V lost 4 bases, J lost 4 bases, and 12 bases lay in between. The CDR3 nucleotides are TGCGCCAGCAGCCAAGAGGATCTTTACGAGCAGTACTTC. This translates into CASSQEDLYEQYF.

This clonotype was detected ten times or more. This chain uses TRBV20-1 with TRBJ2-7; 9 bases are shared with TRBD1. V lost 3 bases and J lost 1; bases outside the gene matches: 7. In germline, CDR1 is DFQATT, CDR2 SNEGSKA (reference sequence). CDR3 length equals 15 residues. CDR3 DNA sequence: TGCAGTGCTAGTTTAACCGGGACAGGGTCCTACGAGCAGTACTTC. It codes for CSASLTGTGSYEQYF.

This clonotype occurred a few times. V is TRBV19 and J is TRBJ2-3; 8 bases are shared with TRBD2. V was clipped by 6 bases and J by 7 bases; unmatched bases: 12. Germline V lookup: CDR1 LNHDA, CDR2 SQIVND (reference sequence). CDR3 length: 15 amino acids. The CDR3 reads CASSALLAAVNTQYF. The CDR3 DNA reads as TGTGCCAGTAGCGCTTTACTAGCGGCGGTAAATACGCAGTATTTT.

The genes are TRBV30 and TRBJ1-5; no reliable D call. The CDR3 has 13 residues. Germline CDR1 reads GTSNPN; CDR2 reads SVGIG (reference sequence). V dropped 7 bases and J dropped 5 bases, with 15 bases sitting between them. The CDR3 spells CAYNSGWDQPQHF. The CDR3 DNA reads TGTGCCTATAACAGCGGGTGGGATCAGCCCCAGCATTTT.

V and J are TRBV6-2 or TRBV6-3 and TRBJ1-1; 8 bases fit TRBD1. The germline V gene encodes CDR1 MNHEY and CDR2 SVGEGT. The CDR3 is 16 amino acids. V lost 4 bases, J lost 0 bases, and 7 bases stayed unmatched. As DNA, the CDR3 is TGTGCCAGCAGTTCCCGACAGGGGCATCTGAACACTGAAGCTTTCTTT. This gives the protein CASSSRQGHLNTEAFF.